The following is a T cell receptor beta chain sequence with its context. This specimen comes from a study of blood T cell repertoires in COVID-19. Study at large: Samples representing acute and convalescent COVID-19 were sourced from the United States, Italy and Spain. PBMCs, B-cell-depleted T cells, or T cells provided the cDNA or gDNA that made up the material.

Per the original methods: Reference gene primer amplification gave nucleated cell count estimates. Using immunoSEQ multiplex PCR, the repertoire was profiled, and TCRdb retains in-frame clones only, with some absent. V and J calls and clone size are those listed in that table; D and trimming were worked out from the DNA. Of some 260,000 clones listed, around four fifths were seen once; the top ten hold about 4%. Trimming removed 5 bases at V and 3 bases at J, with 10 bases between. CDR1 is MNHEY and CDR2 is SVGAGI in the germline V gene. The CDR3 has 14 residues. The source material was peripheral blood. This sequence joins TRBV6-5 and TRBJ1-4; no reliable D call. This TCR was recovered from a woman in her 40s with active or convalescent COVID-19. CDR3 DNA: TGTGCCAGCAGTAATTTCAGGCCTAATGAAAAACTGTTTTTT. Translated, it gives CASSNFRPNEKLFF.